This TCR beta chain was documented in a study of T cell repertoires in cytomegalovirus infection. This clonotype has ten or more counts. Each CDR3 protein gets one entry after TCRdb re-called the reads with MiXCR. The repertoire has around 350,000 distinct CDR3 sequences, 15% to 20% of them found once; the top ten carry approximately 8%. Per germline, CDR1 SEHNR and CDR2 FQNEAQ (reference sequence). Trimming at V came to 1 base and at J to 8 bases, leaving 1 base not matched to a gene. The CDR3 is 13 residues long. This clonotype originated in a human donor in good health (CMV status not recorded). Some clones in this sample may be carry-over from other donors' samples. The sample consisted of PBMCs. J is TRBJ2-1 and V is TRBV7-9; 8 bases map to TRBD1. CDR3 amino acids: CASSLGQGYEQFF. CDR3 sequence (DNA): TGTGCCAGCAGCTTAGGACAGGGGTATGAGCAGTTCTTC.